The sequence of this TCR beta chain was determined in a study of T cell responses to AZD1222 COVID-19 vaccine (TCRdb year 2021). Turning to the overall study: AZD1222 recipients with second doses at about 4 weeks or about 12 weeks were pooled, because spike-specific TCR depth and breadth did not differ between schedules. Trial participants were enrolled by age into 18-55, 56-69 and 70-plus year subgroups, with 148, 28 and 57 TCR-sequenced participants respectively. TCR sequencing was performed for 230 to 250 trial participants, of whom about 210 were given two doses of AZD1222 and around 25 were given two doses of MenACWY control vaccine. What the research found in general, with its limitations: Because no day 14 peak-response samples were available, repertoires were characterized only after the peak T cell response. Participants were mostly white British, with more females than males. The authors suggested clonal diversity may have been underestimated. Only five or six AZD1222 recipients were SARS-CoV-2 seropositive at baseline, limiting conclusions about previously exposed vaccinees. A significant rise in spike-specific TCR breadth and depth was observed after two AZD1222 doses relative to day 0 and relative to MenACWY recipients. The 56-69-year group was small, and its depth increase did not reach significance, likely because of low power. Reportedly, almost half of the unique spike-specific TCRs recognized epitopes lying outside the regions that are mutated in the B.1.351 and B.1.1.7 variants. Vaccine-associated CD4 TCRs spanned the whole spike protein, with dominant responses in regions 160-218 and 743-854.

The CDR3 regions of human TCRbeta chains were analyzed by immunosequencing. The source study handled its data this way. Repertoire TCRs were checked for matches against a reference library of SARS-CoV-2-specific TCRs that had been generated using the MIRA antigen-specificity platform. Breadth was defined as the fraction of unique TCRs that were SARS-CoV-2-associated, and depth was defined as the fraction of total T cells that were SARS-CoV-2-associated. Using the MIRA data, each spike-specific TCR was assigned both to the spike region to which the TCR was reactive and to a CD4 or CD8 class. Log10-transformed breadth and depth values were compared by one-way ANOVA with Sidak's multiple comparisons tests. The source is immuneACCESS, and TCRdb retained only in-frame sequences with V and J called. Part of the clones is not carried over; for the studies checked, unresolved V genes explain less than half of this, and the remainder is unexplained. V, J and clone size are those of that table, while D and trimming were read from the DNA. The sample includes roughly 180,000 clones, with 91% observed a single time. Of the sample, approximately 2% falls within the top ten clones.

The time point label here, explained by the study, means: baseline before first vaccination. Vaccinee samples were obtained from the UK trials COV001 and COV002, which included a single-blind randomized controlled phase 2/3 trial of AZD1222 (ChAdOx1 nCoV-19) in healthy adults. For TCRbeta chain sequencing, PBMC samples from trial participants were taken at day 0 and at day 28 after the second dose. With respect to this clone: The specificity of this receptor is unknown. No base quality information exists; no much larger clone differs at one position.

This clonotype was sampled from an adult in good health. The sequencing used peripheral blood, collected on day 0 of AZD1222 vaccination.

At the DNA level, the sequence is TGTGCCTGGAGTCTAAACAGGAACACTGAAGCTTTCTTT. Translated, this is CAWSLNRNTEAFF. The rearrangement combines TRBV30 with TRBJ1-1, with the D gene call left open. The CDR3 starts with the cysteine, ends with the phenylalanine, and has 13 residues. Only CDR3 DNA is held: 39 bases, read in frame from base 1. For CDR1 and CDR2, the germline V gene (reference sequence) lists GTSNPN and SVGIG. The junction carries 8 bases between V and J, which are trimmed by 2 bases and 1 base respectively.